This T cell receptor (beta chain) was recorded in a study of shared clonotypes between healthy human individuals. Study background: Sampling drew on donors who were a couple of women and a few men aged 18 to 49. Overall study findings and caveats: Estimated clonotype richness was generally higher in naive than memory subsets.

Points on this clone: Antigen: not known.

This CDR3 region has 19 residues. CDR1 is SEHNR and CDR2 is FQNEAQ in the germline V gene (reference sequence). V shed 4 bases and J 0 bases; nucleotides not matched to a gene: 16. The material for each subset, its genomic DNA, was split evenly across several immunoSEQ plates. Data came from immunoSEQ multiplex PCR; TCRdb stores just in-frame clones and leaves some out. The sample records under 130,000 clones, 65% to 75% being singletons. This chain uses TRBV7-9 with TRBJ1-2; 8 bases agree with TRBD1. The sequenced sample was memory CD8+ T cells sorted from blood. Regarding subset: CD45RO+ cells pooled with CCR7-negative TemRA cells. The source is a woman between 25 and 40 years old in good health. The chain's CDR3 is CASSSRRGTGGTTNYGYTF. Here the CDR3 DNA reads TGTGCCAGCAGCTCCCGCCGCGGTACAGGGGGGACAACTAACTATGGCTACACCTTC.